This T cell receptor (beta chain) comes out of a study of response to subunit inactivated influenza vaccine. This clonotype came up many times. CDR1 is MGHDK, CDR2 SYGVNS, per germline. The CDR3 runs 16 residues. V was trimmed by 0 bases and J by 0 bases, leaving 12 bases between them. TCRdb ran MiXCR on the RT-PCR reads and lists one entry per CDR3 protein. The sample shows about 520,000 distinct CDR3 sequences, about 25% of them seen only once. Here the sequenced sample was CD4+ T cells sorted from PBMCs, taken roughly 5 days after vaccination. The gene calls are TRBV25-1 and TRBJ2-7; D might be TRBD1 (5 bases). This TCR was sampled from a middle-aged man who received an inactivated influenza vaccine. In DNA form, the CDR3 reads TGTGCCAGCAGTGAATACTCAGGGCTGAGCTCCTACGAGCAGTACTTC. This gives the protein CASSEYSGLSSYEQYF.